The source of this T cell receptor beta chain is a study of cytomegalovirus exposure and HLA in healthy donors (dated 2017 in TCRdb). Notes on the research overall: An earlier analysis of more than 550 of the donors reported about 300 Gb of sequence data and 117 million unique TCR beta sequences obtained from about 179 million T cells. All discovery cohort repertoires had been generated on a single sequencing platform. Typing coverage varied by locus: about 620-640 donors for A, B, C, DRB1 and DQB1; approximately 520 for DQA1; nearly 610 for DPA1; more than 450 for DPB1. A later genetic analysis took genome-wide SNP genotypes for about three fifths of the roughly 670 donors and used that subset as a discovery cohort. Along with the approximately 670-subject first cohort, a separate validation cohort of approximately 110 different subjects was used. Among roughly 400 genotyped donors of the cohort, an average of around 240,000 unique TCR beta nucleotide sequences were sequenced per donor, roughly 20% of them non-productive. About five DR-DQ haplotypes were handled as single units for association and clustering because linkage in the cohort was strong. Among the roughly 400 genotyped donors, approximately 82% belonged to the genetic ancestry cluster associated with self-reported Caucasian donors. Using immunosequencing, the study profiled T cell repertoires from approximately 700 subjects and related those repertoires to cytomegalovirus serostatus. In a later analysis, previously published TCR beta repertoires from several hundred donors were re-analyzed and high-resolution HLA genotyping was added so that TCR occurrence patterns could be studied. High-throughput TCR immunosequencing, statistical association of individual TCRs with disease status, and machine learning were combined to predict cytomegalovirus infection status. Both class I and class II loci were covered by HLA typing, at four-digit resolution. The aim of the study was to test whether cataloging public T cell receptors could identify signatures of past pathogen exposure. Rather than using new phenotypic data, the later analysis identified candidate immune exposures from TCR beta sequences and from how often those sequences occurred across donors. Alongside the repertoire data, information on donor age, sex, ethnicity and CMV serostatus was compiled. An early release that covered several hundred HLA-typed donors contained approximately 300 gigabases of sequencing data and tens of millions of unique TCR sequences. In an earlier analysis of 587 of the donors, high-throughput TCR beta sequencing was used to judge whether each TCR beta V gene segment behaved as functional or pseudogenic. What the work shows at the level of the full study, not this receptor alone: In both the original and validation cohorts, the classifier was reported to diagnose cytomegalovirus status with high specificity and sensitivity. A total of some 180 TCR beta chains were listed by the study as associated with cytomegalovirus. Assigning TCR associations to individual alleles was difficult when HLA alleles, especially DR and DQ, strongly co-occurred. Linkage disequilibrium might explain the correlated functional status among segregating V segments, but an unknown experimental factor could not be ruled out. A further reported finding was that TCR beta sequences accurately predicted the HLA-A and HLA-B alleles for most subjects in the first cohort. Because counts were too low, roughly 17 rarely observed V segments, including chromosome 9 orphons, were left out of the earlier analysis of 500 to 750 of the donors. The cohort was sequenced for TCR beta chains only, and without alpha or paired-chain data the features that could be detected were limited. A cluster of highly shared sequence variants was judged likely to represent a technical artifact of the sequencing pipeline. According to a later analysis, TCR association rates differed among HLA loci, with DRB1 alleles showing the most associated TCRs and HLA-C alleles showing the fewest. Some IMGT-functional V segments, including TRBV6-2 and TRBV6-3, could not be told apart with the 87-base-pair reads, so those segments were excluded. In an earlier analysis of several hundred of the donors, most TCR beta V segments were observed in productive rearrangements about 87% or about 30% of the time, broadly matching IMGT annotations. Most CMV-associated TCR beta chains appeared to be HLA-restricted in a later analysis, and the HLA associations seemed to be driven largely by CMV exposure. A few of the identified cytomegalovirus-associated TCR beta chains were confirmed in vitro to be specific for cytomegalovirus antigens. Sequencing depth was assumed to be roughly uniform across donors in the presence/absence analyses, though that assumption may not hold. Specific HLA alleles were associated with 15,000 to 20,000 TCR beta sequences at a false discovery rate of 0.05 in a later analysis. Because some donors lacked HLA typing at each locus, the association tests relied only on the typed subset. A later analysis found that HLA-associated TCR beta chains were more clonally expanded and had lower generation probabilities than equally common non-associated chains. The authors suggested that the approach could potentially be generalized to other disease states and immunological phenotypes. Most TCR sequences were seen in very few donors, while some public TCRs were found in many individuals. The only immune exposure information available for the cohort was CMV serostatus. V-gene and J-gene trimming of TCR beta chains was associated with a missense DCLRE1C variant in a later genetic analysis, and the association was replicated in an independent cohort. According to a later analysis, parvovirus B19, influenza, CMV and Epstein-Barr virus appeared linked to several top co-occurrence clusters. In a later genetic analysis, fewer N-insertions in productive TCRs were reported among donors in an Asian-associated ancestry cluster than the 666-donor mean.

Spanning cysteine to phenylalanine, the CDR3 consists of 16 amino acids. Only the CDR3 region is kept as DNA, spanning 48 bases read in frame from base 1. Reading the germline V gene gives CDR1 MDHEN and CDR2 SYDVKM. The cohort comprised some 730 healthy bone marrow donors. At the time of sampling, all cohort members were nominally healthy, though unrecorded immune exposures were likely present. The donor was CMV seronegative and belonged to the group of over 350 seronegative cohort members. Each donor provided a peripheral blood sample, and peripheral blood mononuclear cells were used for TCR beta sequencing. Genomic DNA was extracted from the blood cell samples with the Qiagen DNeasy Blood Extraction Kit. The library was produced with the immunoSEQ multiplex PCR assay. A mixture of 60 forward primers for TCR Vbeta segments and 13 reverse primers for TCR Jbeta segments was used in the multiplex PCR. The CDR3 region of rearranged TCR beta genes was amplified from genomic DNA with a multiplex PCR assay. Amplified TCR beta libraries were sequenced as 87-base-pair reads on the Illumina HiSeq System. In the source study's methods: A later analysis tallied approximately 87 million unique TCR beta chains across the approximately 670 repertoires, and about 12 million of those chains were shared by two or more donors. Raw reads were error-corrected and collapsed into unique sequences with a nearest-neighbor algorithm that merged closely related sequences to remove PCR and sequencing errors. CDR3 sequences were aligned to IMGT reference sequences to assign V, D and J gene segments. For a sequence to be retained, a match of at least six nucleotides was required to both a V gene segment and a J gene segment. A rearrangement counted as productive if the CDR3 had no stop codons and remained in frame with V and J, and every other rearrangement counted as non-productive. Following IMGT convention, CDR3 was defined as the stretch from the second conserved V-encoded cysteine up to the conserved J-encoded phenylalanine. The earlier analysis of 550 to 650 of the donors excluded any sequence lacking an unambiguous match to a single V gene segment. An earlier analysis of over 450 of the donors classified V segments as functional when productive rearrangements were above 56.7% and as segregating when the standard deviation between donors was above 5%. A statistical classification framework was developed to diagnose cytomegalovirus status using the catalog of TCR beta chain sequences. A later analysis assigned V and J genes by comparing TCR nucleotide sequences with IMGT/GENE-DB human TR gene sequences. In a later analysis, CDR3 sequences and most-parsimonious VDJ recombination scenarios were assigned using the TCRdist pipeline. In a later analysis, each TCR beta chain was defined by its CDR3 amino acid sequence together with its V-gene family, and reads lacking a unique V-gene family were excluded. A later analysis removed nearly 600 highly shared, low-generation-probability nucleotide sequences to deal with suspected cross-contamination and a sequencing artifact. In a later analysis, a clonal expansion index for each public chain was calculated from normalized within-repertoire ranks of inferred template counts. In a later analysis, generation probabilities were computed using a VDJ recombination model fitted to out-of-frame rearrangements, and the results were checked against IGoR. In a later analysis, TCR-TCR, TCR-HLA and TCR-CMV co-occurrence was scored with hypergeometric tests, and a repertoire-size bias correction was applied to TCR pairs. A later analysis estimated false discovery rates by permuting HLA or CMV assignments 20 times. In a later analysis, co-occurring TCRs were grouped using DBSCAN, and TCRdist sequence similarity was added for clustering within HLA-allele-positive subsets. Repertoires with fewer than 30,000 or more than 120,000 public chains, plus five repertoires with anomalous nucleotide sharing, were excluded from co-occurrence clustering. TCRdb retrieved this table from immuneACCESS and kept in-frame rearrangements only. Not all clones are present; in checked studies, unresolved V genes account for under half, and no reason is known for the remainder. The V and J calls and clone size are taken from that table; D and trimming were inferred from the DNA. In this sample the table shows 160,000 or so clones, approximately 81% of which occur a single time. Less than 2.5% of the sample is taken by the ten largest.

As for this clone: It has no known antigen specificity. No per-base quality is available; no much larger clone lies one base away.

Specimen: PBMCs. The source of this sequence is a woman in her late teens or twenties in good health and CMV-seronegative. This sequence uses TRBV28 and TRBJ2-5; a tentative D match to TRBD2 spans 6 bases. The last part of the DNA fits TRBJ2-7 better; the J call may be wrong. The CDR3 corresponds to CASSFPQRASSYEQYF. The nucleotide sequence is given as TGTGCCAGCAGTTTCCCCCAGCGGGCGAGCTCCTACGAGCAGTACTTC.